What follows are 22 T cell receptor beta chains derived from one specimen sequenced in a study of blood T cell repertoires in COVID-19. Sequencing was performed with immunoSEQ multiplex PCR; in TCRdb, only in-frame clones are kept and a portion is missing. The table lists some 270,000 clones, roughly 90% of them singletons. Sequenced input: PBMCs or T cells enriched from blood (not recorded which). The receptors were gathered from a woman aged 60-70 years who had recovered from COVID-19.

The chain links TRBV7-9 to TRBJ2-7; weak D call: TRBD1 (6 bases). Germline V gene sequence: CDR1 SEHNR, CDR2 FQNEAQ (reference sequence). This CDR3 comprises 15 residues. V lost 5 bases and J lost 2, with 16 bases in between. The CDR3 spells CASSPTGTRAYEQYF. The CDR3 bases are TGTGCCAGCAGCCCCACCGGGACACGCGCCTACGAGCAGTACTTC.

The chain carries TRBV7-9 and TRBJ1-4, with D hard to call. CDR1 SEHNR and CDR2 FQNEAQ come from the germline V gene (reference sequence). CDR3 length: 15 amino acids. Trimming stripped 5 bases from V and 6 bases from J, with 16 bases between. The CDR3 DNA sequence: TGTGCCAGCAGCCGGGCAGCGGTCATTGATGAAAAACTGTTTTTT. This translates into CASSRAAVIDEKLFF.

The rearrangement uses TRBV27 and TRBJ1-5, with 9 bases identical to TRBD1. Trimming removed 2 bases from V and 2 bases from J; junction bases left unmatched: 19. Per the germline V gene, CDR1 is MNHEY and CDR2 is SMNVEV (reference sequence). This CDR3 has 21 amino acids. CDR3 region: CASSLQDRGKVVWLRNQPQHF. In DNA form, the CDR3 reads TGTGCCAGCAGTTTACAGGACAGGGGAAAAGTGGTATGGTTACGCAATCAGCCCCAGCATTTT.

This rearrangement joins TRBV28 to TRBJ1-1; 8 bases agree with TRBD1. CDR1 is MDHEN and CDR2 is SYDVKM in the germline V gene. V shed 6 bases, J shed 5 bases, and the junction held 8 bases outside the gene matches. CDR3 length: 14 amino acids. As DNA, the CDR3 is TGTGCCAGCAGAGGACAGGGTGGGTTGACTGAAGCTTTCTTT. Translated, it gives CASRGQGGLTEAFF.

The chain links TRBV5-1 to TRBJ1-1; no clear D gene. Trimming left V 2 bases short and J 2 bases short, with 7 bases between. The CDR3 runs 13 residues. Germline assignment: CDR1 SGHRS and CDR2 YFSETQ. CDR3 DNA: TGCGCCAGCAGCTTACAATATAACACTGAAGCTTTCTTT. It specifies CASSLQYNTEAFF.

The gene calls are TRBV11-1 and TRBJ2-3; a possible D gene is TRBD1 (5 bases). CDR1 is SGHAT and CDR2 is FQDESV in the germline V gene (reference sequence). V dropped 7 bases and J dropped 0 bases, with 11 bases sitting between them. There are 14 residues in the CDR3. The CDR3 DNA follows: TGTGCCAGCAACCTAGGGGTTAGCACAGATACGCAGTATTTT. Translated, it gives CASNLGVSTDTQYF.

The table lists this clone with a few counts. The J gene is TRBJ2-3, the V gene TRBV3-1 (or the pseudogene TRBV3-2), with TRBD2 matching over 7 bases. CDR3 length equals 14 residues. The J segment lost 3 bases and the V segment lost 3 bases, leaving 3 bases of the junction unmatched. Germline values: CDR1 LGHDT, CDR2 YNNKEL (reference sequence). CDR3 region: CASSQGGTTDTQYF. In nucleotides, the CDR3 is TGTGCCAGCAGCCAGGGGGGGACTACAGATACGCAGTATTTT.

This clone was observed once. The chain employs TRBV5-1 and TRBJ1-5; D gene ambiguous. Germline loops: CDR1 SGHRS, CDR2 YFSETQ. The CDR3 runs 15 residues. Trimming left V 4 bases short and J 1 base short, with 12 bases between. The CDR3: CASSRYPGSNQPQHF. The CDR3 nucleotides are TGCGCCAGCAGCCGTTATCCGGGAAGCAATCAGCCCCAGCATTTT. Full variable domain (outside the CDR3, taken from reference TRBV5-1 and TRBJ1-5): KAGVTQTPRYLIKTRGQQVTLSCSPISGHRSVSWYQQTPGQGLQFLFEYFSETQRNKGNFPGRFSGRQFSNSRSEMNVSTLELGDSALYLCASSRYPGSNQPQHFGDGTRLSIL.

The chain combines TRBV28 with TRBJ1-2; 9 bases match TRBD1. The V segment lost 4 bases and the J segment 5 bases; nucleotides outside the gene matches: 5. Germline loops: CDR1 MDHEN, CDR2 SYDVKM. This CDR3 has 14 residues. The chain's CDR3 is CASSSPGQGYGYTF. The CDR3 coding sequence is TGTGCCAGCAGTTCTCCGGGACAGGGATATGGCTACACCTTC.

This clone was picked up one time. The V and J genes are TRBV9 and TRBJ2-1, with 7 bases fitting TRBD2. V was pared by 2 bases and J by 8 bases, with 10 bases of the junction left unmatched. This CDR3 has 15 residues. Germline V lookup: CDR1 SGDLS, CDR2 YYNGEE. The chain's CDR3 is CASSVLPGGTDEQFF. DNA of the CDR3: TGTGCCAGCAGCGTGCTTCCGGGAGGCACCGATGAGCAGTTCTTC.

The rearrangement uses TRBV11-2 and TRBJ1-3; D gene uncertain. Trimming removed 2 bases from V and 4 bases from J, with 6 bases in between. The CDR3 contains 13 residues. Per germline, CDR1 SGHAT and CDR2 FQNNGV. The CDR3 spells CASSLPPGNTIYF. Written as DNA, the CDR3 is TGTGCCAGCAGCTTACCCCCAGGAAACACCATATATTTT.

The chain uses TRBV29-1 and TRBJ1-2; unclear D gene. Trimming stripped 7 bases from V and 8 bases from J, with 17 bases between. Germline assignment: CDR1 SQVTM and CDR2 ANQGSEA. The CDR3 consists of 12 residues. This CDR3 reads CSAEPGPDGYTF. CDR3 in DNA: TGCAGCGCAGAACCGGGTCCAGACGGCTACACCTTC. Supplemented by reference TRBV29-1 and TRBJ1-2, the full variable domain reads SAVISQKPSRDICQRGTSLTIQCQVDSQVTMMFWYRQQPGQSLTLIATANQGSEATYESGFVIDKFPISRPNLTFSTLTVSNMSPEDSSIYLCSAEPGPDGYTFGSGTRLTVV.

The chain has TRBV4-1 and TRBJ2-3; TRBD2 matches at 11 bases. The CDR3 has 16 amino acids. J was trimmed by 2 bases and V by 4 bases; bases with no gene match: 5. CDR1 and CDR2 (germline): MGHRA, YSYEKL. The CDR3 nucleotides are TGCGCCAGCAGCCCTAGACTAGCGGGGTACACAGATACGCAGTATTTT. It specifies CASSPRLAGYTDTQYF.

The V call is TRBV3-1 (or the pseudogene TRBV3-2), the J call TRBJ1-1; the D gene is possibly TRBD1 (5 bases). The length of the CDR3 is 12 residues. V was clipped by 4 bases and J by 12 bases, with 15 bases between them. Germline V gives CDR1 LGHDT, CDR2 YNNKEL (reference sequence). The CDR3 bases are TGTGCCAGCAGCCCAGGATGGGGGGATTCTTTCTTT. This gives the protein CASSPGWGDSFF.

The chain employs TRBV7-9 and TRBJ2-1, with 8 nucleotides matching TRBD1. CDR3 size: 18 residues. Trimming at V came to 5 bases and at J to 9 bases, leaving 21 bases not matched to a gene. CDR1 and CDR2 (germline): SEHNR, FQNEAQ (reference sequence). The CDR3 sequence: CASSRARPGQVYRGEQFF. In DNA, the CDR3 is TGTGCCAGCAGCCGAGCAAGACCGGGACAGGTGTATCGCGGTGAGCAGTTCTTC.

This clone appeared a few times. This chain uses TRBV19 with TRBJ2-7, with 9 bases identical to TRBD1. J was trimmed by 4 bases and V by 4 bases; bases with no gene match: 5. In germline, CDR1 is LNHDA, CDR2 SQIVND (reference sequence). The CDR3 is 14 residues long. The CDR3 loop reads CASSTSGQGYEQYF. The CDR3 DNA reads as TGTGCCAGTAGTACCTCGGGACAGGGATACGAGCAGTACTTC.

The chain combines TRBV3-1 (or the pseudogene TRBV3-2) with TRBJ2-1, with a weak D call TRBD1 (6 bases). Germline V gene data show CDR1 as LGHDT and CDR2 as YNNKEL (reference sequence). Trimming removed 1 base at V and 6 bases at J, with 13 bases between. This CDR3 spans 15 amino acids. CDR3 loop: CASSQALQGSNEQFF. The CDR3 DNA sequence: TGTGCCAGCAGCCAAGCTCTACAGGGAAGCAATGAGCAGTTCTTC.

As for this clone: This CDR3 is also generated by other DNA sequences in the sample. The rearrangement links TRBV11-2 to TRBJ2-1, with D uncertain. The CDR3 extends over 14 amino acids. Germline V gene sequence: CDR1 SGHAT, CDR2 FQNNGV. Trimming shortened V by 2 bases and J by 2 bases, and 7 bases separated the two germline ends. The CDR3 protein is CASSLNRAYNEQFF. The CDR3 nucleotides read TGTGCCAGCAGCTTAAACCGGGCCTACAATGAGCAGTTCTTC.

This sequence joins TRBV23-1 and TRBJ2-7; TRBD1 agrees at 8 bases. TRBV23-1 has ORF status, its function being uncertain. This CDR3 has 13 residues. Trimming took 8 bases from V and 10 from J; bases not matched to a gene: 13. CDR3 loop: CASHGGQGWIQYF. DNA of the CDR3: TGCGCCAGCCACGGAGGACAGGGATGGATCCAGTACTTC.

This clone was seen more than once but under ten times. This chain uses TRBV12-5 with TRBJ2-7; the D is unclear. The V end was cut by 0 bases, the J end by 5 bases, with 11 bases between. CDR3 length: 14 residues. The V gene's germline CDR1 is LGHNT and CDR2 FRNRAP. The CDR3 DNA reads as TGTGCTAGTGGTTTGGTCCCCGCGGCAGACGAGCAGTACTTC. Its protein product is CASGLVPAADEQYF. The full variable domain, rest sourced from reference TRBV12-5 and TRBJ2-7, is DARVTQTPRHKVTEMGQEVTMRCQPILGHNTVFWYRQTMMQGLELLAYFRNRAPLDDSGMPKDRFSAEMPDATLATLKIQPSEPRDSAVYFCASGLVPAADEQYFGPGTRLTVT.

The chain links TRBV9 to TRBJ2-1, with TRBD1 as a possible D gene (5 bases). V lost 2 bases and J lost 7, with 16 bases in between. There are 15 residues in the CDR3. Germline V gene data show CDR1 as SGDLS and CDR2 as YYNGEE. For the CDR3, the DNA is TGTGCCAGCAGCGTTCTCTTCGGACAACCAAATGAGCAGTTCTTC. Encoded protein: CASSVLFGQPNEQFF.

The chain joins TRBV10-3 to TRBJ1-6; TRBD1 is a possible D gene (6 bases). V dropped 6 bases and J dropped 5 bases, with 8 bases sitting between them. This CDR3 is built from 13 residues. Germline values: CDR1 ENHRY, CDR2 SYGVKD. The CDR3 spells CAIRGQDNSPLHF. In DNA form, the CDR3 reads TGTGCCATCAGGGGACAAGATAATTCACCCCTCCACTTT.